This TCR beta chain comes out of a study of blood T cell repertoires in COVID-19. Study overall: The United States, Italy and Spain provided the acute and convalescent COVID-19 samples. Sources were T cells, B-cell-depleted T cells, or PBMCs; the material itself was cDNA or gDNA.

Turning to this clone: The sample holds other DNA sequences that translate to the same CDR3.

CDR1 and CDR2 from the germline V gene are KGHDR and SFDVKD. The CDR3 is made up of 14 amino acids. Trimming took 3 bases from V and 4 from J; bases not matched to a gene: 2. Authors' analysis steps: Reference gene primers were amplified, and this amplification served to estimate nucleated cell counts. Profiled with immunoSEQ multiplex PCR; TCRdb holds only in-frame clones, not every one. V and J calls and clone size follow that table, whereas D and trimming were derived from the DNA. The sample records roughly 64,000 clones, roughly 80% being singletons. One Seattle source followed patients from active infection through their disease course.

The material sequenced was peripheral blood. The TCR comes from a man aged 55-75 years with COVID-19, enrolled during active disease. The chain employs TRBV24-1 and TRBJ2-5; 9 nucleotides agree with TRBD1. The chain's CDR3 is CATSDTGGRETQYF. The CDR3 coding sequence is TGTGCCACCAGTGATACAGGGGGCAGAGAGACCCAGTACTTC.